Below, 29 T cell receptor beta chains from the same sample are listed, as sequenced in a study of T cells in Graves' hyperthyroidism and ophthalmopathy. Amplified TCR beta CDR3 regions came from RNA transcripts. HTBI primers were the set used in a first-round RT-PCR of the TCR CDR3. TCRdb analysed the multiplex PCR reads with MiXCR anew, one entry per CDR3 protein. The sample includes about 420,000 distinct CDR3 sequences, 12% to 15% of them seen just once. Sequenced input: blood. These receptors came from a woman in her late teens or twenties with Graves' hyperthyroidism.

The chain carries TRBV2 and TRBJ2-1, with 9 bases aligning to TRBD2. The CDR3 loop spans 15 amino acids. Looked up from germline, CDR1 is SNHLY and CDR2 is FYNNEI. Trimming at V came to 7 bases and at J to 2 bases, leaving 6 bases not matched to a gene. The CDR3 region has the DNA TGTGCCAGCATCACGTTAGCGGGAGCCTACAATGAGCAGTTCTTC. This encodes CASITLAGAYNEQFF.

This clonotype was seen repeatedly, ten times or more. The chain employs TRBV30 and TRBJ2-3; D is undetermined. Germline V CDR1 and CDR2: GTSNPN, SVGIG (reference sequence). CDR3 size: 12 residues. V lost 5 bases and J lost 0, with 6 bases in between. CDR3 in amino acids: CAWAASTDTQYF. The CDR3 nucleotides read TGTGCCTGGGCAGCTAGCACAGATACGCAGTATTTT.

This clonotype was seen a handful of times. The chain couples TRBV29-1 to TRBJ1-1, with D perhaps TRBD1 (6 bases). Germline CDR1 reads SQVTM; CDR2 reads ANQGSEA. V gave up 7 bases and J gave up 1 base, with 13 bases separating them. This CDR3 is built from 13 residues. The CDR3 DNA is TGCAGCGCCTCCGGGACACGGAACACTGAAGCTTTCTTT. Its translation: CSASGTRNTEAFF.

The rearrangement links TRBV6-1 to TRBJ1-2; TRBD1 is a possible D gene (6 bases). CDR3 length equals 17 residues. Trimming pared 2 bases from V and 8 bases from J, leaving 24 bases between. CDR1 and CDR2 (germline): MNHNS, SASEGT. The CDR3 sequence is CASSESLRGQPARGYTF. DNA of the CDR3: TGTGCCAGCAGTGAATCATTGAGGGGACAACCTGCGAGGGGCTACACCTTC.

V is TRBV29-1 and J is TRBJ1-3; no definite D call. This CDR3 is 11 amino acids long. V was pared by 5 bases and J by 4 bases, with 6 bases between. The germline CDR1 and CDR2 sequences are SQVTM and ANQGSEA. CDR3 protein: CSVWGGNTIYF. CDR3 nucleotides: TGCAGCGTTTGGGGAGGAAACACCATATATTTT.

V is TRBV19 and J is TRBJ1-1, with TRBD1 identical over 9 bases. V lost 3 bases and J lost 5; bases outside the gene matches: 10. CDR3 length: 16 amino acids. Germline-derived CDR1 and CDR2 are LNHDA and SQIVND (reference sequence). The CDR3 DNA follows: TGTGCCAGTAGTATCCCCTACGGACAGGGGACGACTGAAGCTTTCTTT. It is translated as CASSIPYGQGTTEAFF.

The sample holds a few counts of this clonotype. V is TRBV5-4 and J is TRBJ2-3, with TRBD2 matching 10 bases. The CDR3 is 16 amino acids. The V gene's germline CDR1 is SGHNT and CDR2 YYREEE (reference sequence). With V trimmed by 4 bases and J by 2 bases, 7 bases remained unmatched. CDR3 loop: CASSPRTSGLTDTQYF. The CDR3 DNA reads as TGTGCCAGCAGCCCAAGGACTAGCGGCCTCACAGATACGCAGTATTTT.

CDR3 coding DNA: TGCAGCGTTTTACGGGGAAGTATGGAAAAACTGTTTTTT. It translates to CSVLRGSMEKLFF. V and J are TRBV29-1 and TRBJ1-4, with D hard to call. Trimming took 5 bases from V and 8 from J, leaving 15 bases between them. Germline V lookup: CDR1 SQVTM, CDR2 ANQGSEA. This CDR3 comprises 13 residues.

This clonotype showed up many times. The V call is TRBV6-1, the J call TRBJ2-7, with 7 positions matching TRBD1. The junction had 5 bases not matched to a gene; V was cut back by 6 bases and J by 6 bases. CDR1 and CDR2 (germline): MNHNS, SASEGT. The CDR3 loop spans 12 amino acids. For the CDR3, the DNA is TGTGCCAGCAGCTCGACAGGGCGCGAGCAGTACTTC. Protein product: CASSSTGREQYF.

This clonotype was detected ten times or more. V gene TRBV5-6 combines with J gene TRBJ2-1, with 12 bases that match TRBD1. This CDR3 region has 16 residues. The J segment lost 7 bases and the V segment lost 2 bases, leaving 7 bases of the junction unmatched. From germline, CDR1 is SGHDT and CDR2 YYEEEE. The DNA of the CDR3 is TGTGCCAGCAGCTTTACCGGGACAGGGGGCGTGAATGAGCAGTTCTTC. Translated, it gives CASSFTGTGGVNEQFF.

V and J are TRBV28 and TRBJ2-5, with 8 bases identical to TRBD2. Germline-derived CDR1 and CDR2 are MDHEN and SYDVKM. The J segment lost 5 bases and the V segment lost 3 bases, leaving 14 bases of the junction unmatched. This CDR3 has 17 amino acids. The chain's CDR3 is CASSLGTRLALRETQYF. In nucleotides, the CDR3 is TGTGCCAGCAGTTTGGGGACTAGACTAGCGTTGCGGGAGACCCAGTACTTC.

The chain couples TRBV19 to TRBJ2-1; D is unresolved. In germline, CDR1 is LNHDA, CDR2 SQIVND (reference sequence). Trimming removed 3 bases from V and 8 bases from J, with 8 bases in between. CDR3 length: 12 residues. CDR3 DNA: TGTGCCAGTAGTATGTACTTCGATGAGCAGTTCTTC. Translated, it gives CASSMYFDEQFF.

The V call is TRBV19, the J call TRBJ2-2; D gene unclear. V lost 5 bases to trimming and J lost 3 bases, with 13 bases between them. CDR3 length equals 15 residues. Germline CDR1 and CDR2: LNHDA and SQIVND (reference sequence). The CDR3 DNA reads as TGTGCCAGTAGTCCTTTTAGAATCGACACCGGGGAGCTGTTTTTT. It yields the protein CASSPFRIDTGELFF.

This clonotype occurred many times. The rearrangement uses TRBV2 and TRBJ1-5; TRBD1 matches at 7 bases. This CDR3 has 13 amino acids. V dropped 6 bases and J dropped 5; count of bases not matched to a gene: 4. Germline lookup yields CDR1 SNHLY and CDR2 FYNNEI. CDR3 sequence: CASSGTGDQPQHF. The CDR3 nucleotides read TGTGCCAGCAGCGGTACAGGGGATCAGCCCCAGCATTTT. The full variable domain, with the rest looked up from reference TRBV2 and TRBJ1-5, is EPEVTQTPSHQVTQMGQEVILRCVPISNHLYFYWYRQILGQKVEFLVSFYNNEISEKSEIFDDQFSVERPDGSNFTLKIRSTKLEDSAMYFCASSGTGDQPQHFGDGTRLSIL.

This clonotype was observed at least ten times. The chain has TRBV30 and TRBJ1-6; possible D gene TRBD1, 6 bases. Germline V gene sequence: CDR1 GTSNPN, CDR2 SVGIG (reference sequence). V shed 1 base and J shed 8 bases, with 9 bases lying between them. This CDR3 has 13 amino acids. This CDR3 is CAWSEGGDSPLHF. Here the CDR3 DNA reads TGTGCCTGGAGTGAGGGGGGTGATTCACCCCTCCACTTT.

In its sample, this clonotype was seen many times. This chain joins TRBV30 and TRBJ1-2; D remains ambiguous. V lost 0 bases, J lost 4 bases, and 12 bases lay in between. This CDR3 is built from 14 residues. Germline CDR1 is GTSNPN and CDR2 is SVGIG (reference sequence). The CDR3 nucleotides are TGTGCCTGGAGTGTTATGCGGGTAGGCTATGGCTACACCTTC. Amino acids: CAWSVMRVGYGYTF. Drawing the rest from reference TRBV30 and TRBJ1-2, the complete variable domain is SQTIHQWPATLVQPVGSPLSLECTVEGTSNPNLYWYRQAAGRGLQLLFYSVGIGQISSEVPQNLSASRPQDRQFILSSKKLLLSDSGFYLCAWSVMRVGYGYTFGSGTRLTVV.

This clonotype has ten or more counts. The CDR3 nucleotides are TGTGCCAGCAGCCCTGGACAGGGGGCTTCTCGGCAAGAGACCCAGTACTTC. It specifies CASSPGQGASRQETQYF. V gene TRBV11-2 combines with J gene TRBJ2-5; 11 positions agree with TRBD1. Germline V CDR1 and CDR2: SGHAT, FQNNGV. The CDR3 is 17 residues long. V shed 5 bases and J 2 bases; nucleotides not matched to a gene: 10.

This clonotype was observed many times. V gene TRBV28 combines with J gene TRBJ1-1; possibly TRBD1 for D (5 bases). V was shortened by 5 bases and J by 2 bases, with 9 bases between the two germline ends. Per the germline V gene, CDR1 is MDHEN and CDR2 is SYDVKM. The CDR3 length is 13 residues. CDR3 sequence reads: CASSKQGNTEAFF. CDR3 DNA sequence: TGTGCCAGCAGTAAGCAGGGAAACACTGAAGCTTTCTTT.

Worth noting for this clonotype: Germline and junction disagree at one end, which may indicate a read error. V usage is TRBV5-1 and J usage is TRBJ2-3; 7 bases fit TRBD1. CDR1 is SGHRS and CDR2 is YFSETQ in the germline V gene. The CDR3 is made up of 15 amino acids. CDR3 in DNA: TGCACCAGCAGCGGAATGACAGGGTTTGCAGATACGCAGTATTTT. It translates to CTSSGMTGFADTQYF.

This clonotype was observed at least ten times. The chain joins TRBV20-1 to TRBJ2-1; 9 positions match TRBD2. The germline V gene has CDR1 DFQATT and CDR2 SNEGSKA (reference sequence). There are 16 residues in the CDR3. Unmatched junction bases numbered 9, after V lost 0 bases and J lost 6 bases. In DNA form, the CDR3 reads TGCAGTGCTAGAGATCTTTCTAGCGGGATAGCCAATGAGCAGTTCTTC. It codes for CSARDLSSGIANEQFF.

The CDR3: CSVRGVHTTEAFF. The CDR3 bases are TGCAGCGTTCGGGGGGTGCATACCACTGAAGCTTTCTTT. This chain links TRBV29-1 with TRBJ1-1, with D possibly TRBD1 on 5 matching bases. Per the germline V gene, CDR1 is SQVTM and CDR2 is ANQGSEA. Trimming took off 5 bases at V and 4 bases at J, with 14 bases between the two ends. CDR3 size: 13 residues.

This clonotype was observed at least ten times. The rearrangement uses TRBV7-6 and TRBJ2-1; the match to TRBD1 covers 7 bases. Unmatched junction bases numbered 7, after V lost 5 bases and J lost 6 bases. Germline V gene data show CDR1 as SGHVS and CDR2 as FNYEAQ. The CDR3 is 14 amino acids. The CDR3 reads CASSMTGFGNEQFF. CDR3 DNA: TGTGCCAGCAGCATGACAGGGTTCGGCAATGAGCAGTTCTTC.

This clonotype appeared a few times. The chain recombines TRBV18 with TRBJ1-5, with 7 bases lining up with TRBD1. CDR1 KGHSH and CDR2 LQKENI come from the germline V gene. The CDR3 loop spans 16 amino acids. J gave up 0 bases and V 1 base, and 3 bases lay outside the gene matches. CDR3 amino acids: CASSPQGALSNQPQHF. The CDR3, as DNA: TGTGCCAGCTCACCACAGGGGGCCCTTAGCAATCAGCCCCAGCATTTT.

This clonotype was seen repeatedly, ten times or more. The chain links TRBV20-1 to TRBJ2-7; no firm D call. The CDR3 extends over 13 amino acids. CDR1 DFQATT and CDR2 SNEGSKA come from the germline V gene (reference sequence). V was pared by 5 bases and J by 0 bases, with 11 bases between. As DNA, the CDR3 is TGCAGTGCTGGCCGATCTCTCTCCTACGAGCAGTACTTC. The encoded protein is CSAGRSLSYEQYF.

The chain joins TRBV4-1 to TRBJ2-7; 8 bases align to TRBD1. Trimming took 1 base from V and 4 from J; bases not matched to a gene: 3. Germline-derived CDR1 and CDR2 are MGHRA and YSYEKL. The CDR3 runs 14 residues. The CDR3 loop is CASSQAQGAYEQYF. The CDR3 DNA reads TGCGCCAGCAGCCAAGCCCAGGGGGCATACGAGCAGTACTTC.

This clonotype was counted many times. The chain couples TRBV4-1 to TRBJ2-7; no reliable D call. From germline, CDR1 is MGHRA and CDR2 YSYEKL. Trimming removed 1 base at V and 3 bases at J, with 10 bases between. This CDR3 region has 14 residues. The DNA of the CDR3 is TGCGCCAGCAGCCAAGTCACCGGCGTCTACGAGCAGTACTTC. This translates into CASSQVTGVYEQYF.

There are many counts of this clonotype. This chain joins TRBV6-1 and TRBJ1-2; 7 bases are shared with TRBD1. V was clipped by 5 bases and J by 2 bases; unmatched bases: 8. The CDR3 loop spans 15 amino acids. Germline V lookup: CDR1 MNHNS, CDR2 SASEGT. In DNA, the CDR3 is TGTGCCAGCAGTCGGGCAGGGGGGGCGAACTATGGCTACACCTTC. Protein: CASSRAGGANYGYTF.

This clonotype was seen ten or more times. This rearrangement joins TRBV30 to TRBJ1-2; D not resolved. V shed 4 bases and J shed 9 bases, with 18 bases lying between them. The CDR3 has 13 amino acids. The germline CDR1 and CDR2 sequences are GTSNPN and SVGIG (reference sequence). CDR3 coding DNA: TGTGCCTGGAACTCCCCAGAGAAAGGTAGCTACACCTTC. Translated, it gives CAWNSPEKGSYTF.

V and J are TRBV9 and TRBJ2-3; 9 bases are a match to TRBD2. Germline V CDR1 and CDR2: SGDLS, YYNGEE. V gave up 4 bases and J gave up 1 base; unmatched junction bases: 16. This CDR3 spans 19 amino acids. DNA of the CDR3: TGTGCCAGCAGCCTCATCAGACTAGCGGAGTTTCGGGGCACAGATACGCAGTATTTT. Its protein product is CASSLIRLAEFRGTDTQYF.